This T cell receptor (beta chain) came from a study of shared clonotypes between healthy human individuals. The CDR3 loop spans 18 amino acids. Trimming left V 1 base short and J 1 base short, with 15 bases between. Germline V gives CDR1 SGHRS, CDR2 YFSETQ. Data came from immunoSEQ multiplex PCR; TCRdb stores just in-frame clones and leaves some out. The sample contains around 1.5 million clones, 95% to 99% of which appear only once. The receptor was isolated from a man aged 25-40 years in good health. V and J are TRBV5-1 and TRBJ2-6, with TRBD1 as a possible D gene (5 bases). The sequencing sample was made of naive CD4+ T cells sorted from blood. As for subset: CD45RA+ positively selected. The CDR3 loop reads CASSLIQVHESGANVLTF. The CDR3 DNA reads TGCGCCAGCAGCTTGATACAGGTCCATGAGTCTGGGGCCAACGTCCTGACTTTC.